This TCR beta chain is drawn from a study of T cell repertoires in cytomegalovirus infection (dated by TCRdb to 2018 to 2020). Describing the broader study: Alongside well-studied HLA-B-restricted epitopes, the peptide stimulations were aimed at recently identified HLA-C-restricted CMV epitopes, whose presentation resists viral immunomodulation. Donor HLA type was relevant to the analysis, as public TCR beta signatures indicated carriage of CMV infection together with the matching HLA type.

V is cut back by 5 bases and J by 5 bases, with 10 bases in the junction unmatched. Measured from the cysteine to the phenylalanine, the CDR3 is 15 residues long. Only the CDR3 DNA is retained, 45 bases long and in frame from the first base. CDR1 LNHDA and CDR2 SQIVND were looked up in the germline V gene (reference sequence). The sample's treatment or condition, from its label and the paper: in vitro stimulation with specific CMV peptide epitopes to enrich CMV-specific T cells. General conclusions and limits of the study: In both this cohort and an independent roughly 350-donor cohort, the cumulative frequency of public TCR beta family members distinguished carriers of CMV infection plus the relevant HLA type. The ex vivo response was dominated by HLA-C-restricted CMV-specific TCR beta clonotypes, which also provided the single most frequent clonotype in two of eight donors.

About this clonotype itself: Its target antigen remains unknown. Within one base of it there is no much larger clone, and no base qualities were kept.

TCRdb names Illumina HiSeq 1500 as the instrument used. Using fastp at Q25 and MiXCR, TCRdb reprocessed the public reads and kept productive beta chains. Every entry covers one CDR3 protein and lists the most common genes and DNA from its rows. In this sample the table shows about half a million distinct CDR3 sequences, roughly 34% of which occur a single time. The biggest ten clones account for about 17% of the sample. Here the chain combines TRBV19 and TRBJ2-5; TRBD2 agrees with 8 junctional bases. This TCR was sampled from a human donor in good health (CMV status not recorded). Some clones in this sample may be carry-over from other donors' samples. The sample in question was cultured PBMCs, obtained from culture after CMV antigen stimulation. The CDR3 here reads CASSAPAGTRETQYF. The nucleotides are TGTGCCAGTAGTGCCCCAGCCGGGACTAGGGAGACCCAGTACTTC.